Detailed here is one T cell receptor (beta chain). Its binding antigen is unknown. No per-base quality is available; no much larger clone lies one base away. Library construction relied on RT-PCR. Sequencing was carried out with an Illumina HiSeq 2500. The public reads were quality trimmed at Q25 with fastp and then assembled into clones with MiXCR by TCRdb, keeping productive beta chains. Duplicate CDR3 protein sequences are folded into a single record with the most common DNA and genes. The sample table contains 550,000 to 650,000 distinct CDR3 sequences; only one count was recorded for approximately 10% of them. The ten biggest clones cover roughly a tenth of the sample. The data stem from a study of response to subunit inactivated influenza vaccine (dated by TCRdb to 2016 to 2019). In terms of the full investigation: To follow how T cells responded to a trivalent subunit inactivated influenza vaccine, the researchers relied on deep quantitative profiling of the T cell receptor repertoire.

Here is what the overall study found, with its caveats: The authors suggested that each seasonal influenza vaccination may recruit only a limited number of new T cells.

CDR1 is given as MGHRA and CDR2 as YSYEKL, both from the germline V gene. The CDR3 goes from the cysteine to the phenylalanine over 16 residues. Only CDR3 DNA is held: 48 bases, read in frame from base 1. V drops 3 bases and J drops 3 bases, leaving 18 bases in between. The sequenced sample was PBMCs from blood, obtained on the day of vaccination. This clonotype originated in a man aged 50-60 years who received an inactivated influenza vaccine. Donor details come from another sample of the same person, matched by shared clones. In this chain, TRBV4-1 is recombined with TRBJ2-7; a tentative D call is TRBD2 (5 bases match). The bases are TGCGCCAGCAGCCACACCTCCGCGCTAGCAATCTACGAGCAGTACTTC. Translation gives CASSHTSALAIYEQYF.